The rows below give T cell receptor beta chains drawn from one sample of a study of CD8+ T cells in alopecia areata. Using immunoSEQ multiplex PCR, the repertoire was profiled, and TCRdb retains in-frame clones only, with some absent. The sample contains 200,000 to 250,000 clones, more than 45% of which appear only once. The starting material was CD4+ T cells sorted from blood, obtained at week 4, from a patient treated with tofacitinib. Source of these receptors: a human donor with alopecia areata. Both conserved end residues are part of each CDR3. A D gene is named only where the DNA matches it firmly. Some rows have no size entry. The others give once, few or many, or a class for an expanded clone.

CDR3 DNA: TGTGCCTGGAGTGTACTTGAGGGCTACACCTTC
CDR3 protein: CAWSVLEGYTF
D gene: .
clone size: .
V gene: TRBV30
J gene: TRBJ1-2

CDR3 DNA: TGTGCCATCAGGGGGACACAAGAGACCCAGTACTTC
CDR3 protein: CAIRGTQETQYF
D gene: .
clone size: .
V gene: TRBV10-3
J gene: TRBJ2-5

CDR3 DNA: TGTGCCAGCAGTCCCCTCGGAGGCACAGATACGCAGTATTTT
CDR3 protein: CASSPLGGTDTQYF
D gene: .
clone size: .
V gene: TRBV25-1
J gene: TRBJ2-3

CDR3 DNA: TGTGCCTGGATGAGCGGGGGGGCAGCCTACAATGAGCAGTTCTTC
CDR3 protein: CAWMSGGAAYNEQFF
D gene: TRBD2
clone size: few
V gene: TRBV30
J gene: TRBJ2-1

CDR3 DNA: TGTGCCAGCACTGTCCCCTCCGGGACTTTAGACTTGAACACTGAAGCTTTCTTT
CDR3 protein: CASTVPSGTLDLNTEAFF
D gene: .
clone size: .
V gene: TRBV2
J gene: TRBJ1-1

CDR3 DNA: TGTGCCAGCAGTTTAGGCAGAAAAGACCTCTACGAGCAGTACTTC
CDR3 protein: CASSLGRKDLYEQYF
D gene: .
clone size: many
V gene: TRBV27
J gene: TRBJ2-7

CDR3 DNA: TGTGCCAGCACCGATTTGGGGGAGCAGTACTTC
CDR3 protein: CASTDLGEQYF
D gene: .
clone size: .
V gene: TRBV7-9
J gene: TRBJ2-7

CDR3 DNA: TGTGCCACCAGCTCGCGAGATACGCAGTATTTT
CDR3 protein: CATSSRDTQYF
D gene: .
clone size: .
V gene: TRBV15
J gene: TRBJ2-3

CDR3 DNA: TGCAGCGTACGGACAGGGGGGATTGAGACCCAGTACTTC
CDR3 protein: CSVRTGGIETQYF
D gene: TRBD1
clone size: few
V gene: TRBV29-1
J gene: TRBJ2-5

CDR3 DNA: TGCAGCGTTGATAAAGGATCCGGAGGCTACACCTTC
CDR3 protein: CSVDKGSGGYTF
D gene: .
clone size: .
V gene: TRBV29-1
J gene: TRBJ1-2

CDR3 DNA: TGCAGCGTCGCGGACAGTACTAATGAAAAACTGTTTTTT
CDR3 protein: CSVADSTNEKLFF
D gene: .
clone size: .
V gene: TRBV29-1
J gene: TRBJ1-4

CDR3 DNA: TGTGCCAGAAGCTTGGAAGCGGAGACGAACACCGGGGAGCTGTTTTTT
CDR3 protein: CARSLEAETNTGELFF
D gene: .
clone size: many
V gene: TRBV5-3
J gene: TRBJ2-2

CDR3 DNA: TGTGCCAGCAGCTACTCCGGGACAGGGGGCAAAGATGAGCAGTTCTTC
CDR3 protein: CASSYSGTGGKDEQFF
D gene: TRBD1
clone size: .
V gene: TRBV7-2
J gene: TRBJ2-1

CDR3 DNA: TGTGCCAGCAGTGGGCTGTTTGGGACAGGGAGGAGTACTGAAGCTTTCTTT
CDR3 protein: CASSGLFGTGRSTEAFF
D gene: TRBD1
clone size: few
V gene: TRBV6-1
J gene: TRBJ1-1

CDR3 DNA: TGCAGCGTTGAAATATCCGGACTAGCGGCCACAGATACGCAGTATTTT
CDR3 protein: CSVEISGLAATDTQYF
D gene: TRBD2
clone size: once
V gene: TRBV29-1
J gene: TRBJ2-3

CDR3 DNA: TGCAGCGTTGGGACAGGGGGTGACACGAAAGCTTTCTTT
CDR3 protein: CSVGTGGDTKAFF
D gene: TRBD1
clone size: .
V gene: TRBV29-1
J gene: TRBJ1-1

CDR3 DNA: TGTGCCAGCAGGCGGACAGGGAGTTACATTCAGTACTTC
CDR3 protein: CASRRTGSYIQYF
D gene: TRBD1
clone size: few
V gene: TRBV7-2
J gene: TRBJ2-4

CDR3 DNA: TGCGCCAGCAGTAAGGACAAGAACACTGAAGCTTTCTTT
CDR3 protein: CASSKDKNTEAFF
D gene: .
clone size: .
V gene: TRBV5-1
J gene: TRBJ1-1

CDR3 DNA: TGCAGCGTTCGCACAGGGGGCTCTGGGGCCAACGTCCTGACTTTC
CDR3 protein: CSVRTGGSGANVLTF
D gene: TRBD1
clone size: once
V gene: TRBV29-1
J gene: TRBJ2-6

CDR3 DNA: TGTGCCAGTAGTATTTGGCCGGACAGGGGGCTTCAGCCCCAGCATTTT
CDR3 protein: CASSIWPDRGLQPQHF
D gene: TRBD1
clone size: .
V gene: TRBV19
J gene: TRBJ1-5

CDR3 DNA: TGTGCCAGCGGGGGGACAGGGACAGATACGCAGTATTTT
CDR3 protein: CASGGTGTDTQYF
D gene: TRBD1
clone size: once
V gene: TRBV2
J gene: TRBJ2-3

CDR3 DNA: TGTGCCAGCAGCCCCGACTCGACAGGGGGAGCGGATACGCAGTATTTT
CDR3 protein: CASSPDSTGGADTQYF
D gene: TRBD1
clone size: .
V gene: TRBV7-9
J gene: TRBJ2-3

CDR3 DNA: TGTGCCTGGAGGGAAACAGGGGCTCAGCCCCAGCATTTT
CDR3 protein: CAWRETGAQPQHF
D gene: TRBD1
clone size: .
V gene: TRBV30
J gene: TRBJ1-5

CDR3 DNA: TGTGCCATCAGTGAGTCCCTTACAACAGATACGCAGTATTTT
CDR3 protein: CAISESLTTDTQYF
D gene: .
clone size: few
V gene: TRBV10-3
J gene: TRBJ2-3

CDR3 DNA: TGTGCCAGCAGCCAAGGGTTTCAGGGATACTACGAGCAGTACTTC
CDR3 protein: CASSQGFQGYYEQYF
D gene: .
clone size: once
V gene: TRBV14
J gene: TRBJ2-7

CDR3 DNA: TGCGCCAGCAGCTTTCTTACGGGGAGTGAGACCCAGTACTTC
CDR3 protein: CASSFLTGSETQYF
D gene: .
clone size: .
V gene: TRBV5-1
J gene: TRBJ2-5

CDR3 DNA: TGTGCCAGTAGTTCAGGGCTAGCGGGGGTCACCGGGGAGCTGTTTTTT
CDR3 protein: CASSSGLAGVTGELFF
D gene: TRBD2
clone size: .
V gene: TRBV19
J gene: TRBJ2-2

CDR3 DNA: TGTGCCAGCAGTGAAGATGGGAGAGGGAACGAGCAGTACTTC
CDR3 protein: CASSEDGRGNEQYF
D gene: .
clone size: .
V gene: TRBV2
J gene: TRBJ2-7

CDR3 DNA: TGTGCCTGGAGTCGAACGGGACTAGCGGGGGGTACCGGGGAGCTGTTTTTT
CDR3 protein: CAWSRTGLAGGTGELFF
D gene: TRBD2
clone size: .
V gene: TRBV30
J gene: TRBJ2-2

CDR3 DNA: TGCAGCGTCGCTCTACTGGTCGGGATAGGGACAGATACGCAGTATTTT
CDR3 protein: CSVALLVGIGTDTQYF
D gene: .
clone size: .
V gene: TRBV29-1
J gene: TRBJ2-3

CDR3 DNA: TGTGCCAGCAAGCTGAGGGCGGGACCGATCACTGAAGCTTTCTTT
CDR3 protein: CASKLRAGPITEAFF
D gene: .
clone size: .
V gene: TRBV6-5
J gene: TRBJ1-1

CDR3 DNA: TGTGCCTGGAAGGACAGACTTTATGGCTACACCTTC
CDR3 protein: CAWKDRLYGYTF
D gene: .
clone size: .
V gene: TRBV30
J gene: TRBJ1-2

CDR3 DNA: TGCGCCAGCAGCCAACCCCGGGGACAGGGTGGAGAAAAACTGTTTTTT
CDR3 protein: CASSQPRGQGGEKLFF
D gene: TRBD1
clone size: .
V gene: TRBV4-1
J gene: TRBJ1-4

CDR3 DNA: TGCGCCAGCAGCCAAGATTCCGGGACAGGGCTGGGGTATGGCTACACCTTC
CDR3 protein: CASSQDSGTGLGYGYTF
D gene: TRBD1
clone size: .
V gene: TRBV4-1
J gene: TRBJ1-2

CDR3 DNA: TGTGCCAGCAGCCAAGTCGGACAGCGGTACGAGCAGTACTTC
CDR3 protein: CASSQVGQRYEQYF
D gene: .
clone size: many
V gene: TRBV14
J gene: TRBJ2-7

CDR3 DNA: TGTGCCAGCAGCTTTGGGGGGGCAGATCCCTACAATGAGCAGTTCTTC
CDR3 protein: CASSFGGADPYNEQFF
D gene: .
clone size: .
V gene: TRBV7-2
J gene: TRBJ2-1

CDR3 DNA: TGTGCCAGCAGCTTGTGGGGAGGGGCCTACGAGCAGTACTTC
CDR3 protein: CASSLWGGAYEQYF
D gene: TRBD2
clone size: .
V gene: TRBV5-6
J gene: TRBJ2-7

CDR3 DNA: TGCAGCGTTGGCGGGTTAGCCAAAAACATTCAGTACTTC
CDR3 protein: CSVGGLAKNIQYF
D gene: .
clone size: few
V gene: TRBV29-1
J gene: TRBJ2-4

CDR3 DNA: TGTGCCAGCAGCGCTCAGGGGGGTTTGACGGGGACCCAGTACTTC
CDR3 protein: CASSAQGGLTGTQYF
D gene: .
clone size: .
V gene: TRBV9
J gene: TRBJ2-5

CDR3 DNA: TGTGCCAGCAGCCCAAGGGTTGACACTGAAGCTTTCTTT
CDR3 protein: CASSPRVDTEAFF
D gene: .
clone size: .
V gene: TRBV11-2
J gene: TRBJ1-1

CDR3 DNA: TGCGCCAGCAGCCAAGATCCAGGGAAAGGGGCGAAAGCTTTCTTT
CDR3 protein: CASSQDPGKGAKAFF
D gene: .
clone size: .
V gene: TRBV4-3
J gene: TRBJ1-1

CDR3 DNA: TGTGCCAGCAGTTTAATAGCTTACGGCTACACCTTC
CDR3 protein: CASSLIAYGYTF
D gene: .
clone size: .
V gene: TRBV28
J gene: TRBJ1-2

CDR3 DNA: TGTGCCACCAGCCTGCTGGGACAGGGAAGGAATGAGCAGTTCTTC
CDR3 protein: CATSLLGQGRNEQFF
D gene: TRBD1
clone size: .
V gene: TRBV15
J gene: TRBJ2-1

CDR3 DNA: TGCAGCGTCCAGACGGGGGTCCTCACAGATACGCAGTATTTT
CDR3 protein: CSVQTGVLTDTQYF
D gene: .
clone size: .
V gene: TRBV29-1
J gene: TRBJ2-3

CDR3 DNA: TGTGCCAGCAGTGGAGATTTGGGAAACACTGAAGCTTTCTTT
CDR3 protein: CASSGDLGNTEAFF
D gene: .
clone size: .
V gene: TRBV25-1
J gene: TRBJ1-1

CDR3 DNA: TGCGCCAGCAGCCAGGAGGGGGGGATGAGGGTCACTGAAGCTTTCTTT
CDR3 protein: CASSQEGGMRVTEAFF
D gene: .
clone size: once
V gene: TRBV4-3
J gene: TRBJ1-1

CDR3 DNA: TGCGCCAGCAGCTCCCTGGGACAGTTCCAAGAGACCCAGTACTTC
CDR3 protein: CASSSLGQFQETQYF
D gene: TRBD1
clone size: .
V gene: TRBV5-1
J gene: TRBJ2-5

CDR3 DNA: TGCAGCGCGAAGAAGGGACGGCCGAACACTGAAGCTTTCTTT
CDR3 protein: CSAKKGRPNTEAFF
D gene: .
clone size: .
V gene: TRBV29-1
J gene: TRBJ1-1